This TCR beta chain came from a study of cytomegalovirus exposure and HLA in healthy donors. The assay was immunoSEQ multiplex PCR, and TCRdb's table has in-frame clones only and misses some. The data hold about 130,000 clones, with 90% observed a single time. The CDR3 has 14 amino acids. CDR1 is SGHKS and CDR2 is YYEKEE in the germline V gene (reference sequence). Trimming removed 4 bases from V and 0 bases from J, with 11 bases in between. Sequencing was done on a sample of PBMCs. The receptor was derived from a woman aged 25 to 45 in good health and CMV-seropositive. The genes are TRBV5-5 and TRBJ2-7; D may be TRBD2 (6 bases). In nucleotides, the CDR3 is TGTGCCAGCAGCGCGCTAGCGCGCTCCTACGAGCAGTACTTC. It yields the protein CASSALARSYEQYF.